A selection of T cell receptor beta chains follows, all from one sample in a study of circulating and synovial CD4+ cells in juvenile arthritis. Clones were sequenced by immunoSEQ multiplex PCR, and TCRdb holds only the in-frame ones, with some missing. The top ten clones hold around 3% of a sample with about 30,000 clones, over 85% of them seen once. The sample taken for sequencing was CD4+ T cells from blood. The receptors here all came from a human donor with juvenile idiopathic arthritis. Each CDR3 is given without its conserved first and last residue.

TRBJ1-1 | TRBV5-1 | ASSWDRNKHGF
TRBJ1-2 | TRBV5-1 | ASSLRTHYGYT
TRBJ1-2 | TRBV4-1 | ASSQDTLRRGGGYT
TRBJ1-5 | TRBV7-2 | ASSFEASNQPQH
TRBJ2-2 | TRBV19 | ASSIVGDTGELF
TRBJ2-3 | TRBV4-1 | ASSQDRIRASGLTDTQY
TRBJ2-3 | TRBV6-1 | ASSEGLTRAWTDTQY
TRBJ2-4 | TRBV13 | ASSPRTSGGKNIQY
TRBJ2-7 | TRBV6-5 | ASSYRQGPYEQY
TRBJ1-5 | TRBV19 | ASSTGRDQPQH
TRBJ2-7 | TRBV28 | ASSLPGQQPYEQY
TRBJ2-7 | TRBV25-1 | ASSEAGGSKQY
TRBJ2-1 | TRBV4-2 | ASSQGTSGTAHNEQF
TRBJ2-3 | TRBV2 | ASSEGLVDTDTQY
TRBJ2-7 | TRBV9 | ASSVSGSHSYEQY
TRBJ2-1 | TRBV6-1 | AMQRVSYNEQF
TRBJ1-4 | TRBV28 | ASSFSGEKLF
TRBJ2-1 | TRBV7-9 | ASSLGTSGAGNGQF
TRBJ2-3 | TRBV10-3 | AISESGLAGEVDTQY
TRBJ1-4 | TRBV19 | ASSHDWGGSTNEKLF
TRBJ2-7 | TRBV6-1 | ASSTQPGTSNEQY
TRBJ1-2 | TRBV7-9 | ASSLAKTDTNGYT
TRBJ1-2 | TRBV27 | ASSSTGGLGWYGYT
TRBJ1-5 | TRBV2 | ASRAGQGAGNQPQH
TRBJ2-5 | TRBV10-2 | ASVDRGRWETQY
TRBJ2-3 | TRBV7-3 | ASSPGSPPTDTQY
TRBJ2-3 | TRBV28 | ASGGYTDTQY
TRBJ2-1 | TRBV5-4 | ASSFRDRGMNEQF
NA | TRBV28 | ASRAGGVDSYEQY
TRBJ1-3 | TRBV9 | ASSLEGAQGNTIY
TRBJ1-2 | TRBV6-4 | ASSPGGQTYGYT
NA | TRBV6-1 | ASPGLRFSYEQY